Presented here are 24 T cell receptor beta chains from one specimen sequenced in a study of blood T cells in healthy people across ages. Together with a sample-barcoded 5' primer, a J-beta primer mix was included in a second PCR lasting roughly 6 to 12 cycles. TCRdb recomputed calls from the 5' RACE reads with MiXCR, one row per CDR3 protein. Of 600,000 to 850,000 distinct CDR3 sequences listed, just under 25% are singletons. The same sample was also studied in work on T cells of mothers and their children.

Sequencing input: blood. The origin of the receptors is a boy aged 5-17 years in good health.

J is TRBJ1-5 and V is TRBV12-3 or TRBV12-4; maybe TRBD1 (5 bases). Between the trimmed V and J ends, which lost 6 bases and 0 bases, there was a span of 12 bases. The CDR3 has 15 residues. The CDR3 DNA is TGTGCCAGCAGACCAGACAGTCATAGCAATCAGCCCCAGCATTTT. Translated, it gives CASRPDSHSNQPQHF.

The table lists this clonotype with a few counts. The V gene is TRBV12-3 or TRBV12-4, the J gene TRBJ2-2, with 11 bases fitting TRBD2. V lost 0 bases, J lost 6 bases, and 0 bases stayed unmatched. CDR3 size: 15 residues. In DNA form, the CDR3 reads TGTGCCAGCAGTTTAGCTAGCGGGAGGGCCGGGGAGCTGTTTTTT. Its protein is CASSLASGRAGELFF.

This clonotype was detected only a few times. V gene TRBV10-3 combines with J gene TRBJ1-6; 7 nucleotides agree with TRBD1. This CDR3 region has 15 residues. The V and J ends lost 2 bases and 7 bases, in that order; junction bases with no gene match: 5. Germline V lookup: CDR1 ENHRY, CDR2 SYGVKD. The CDR3 bases are TGTGCCATCAGTGAGGGTCAGGGGGGGAATTCACCCCTCCACTTT. Residues: CAISEGQGGNSPLHF.

At least ten counts were recorded for this clonotype. The chain employs TRBV15 and TRBJ2-5, with a tentative D call TRBD1 (6 bases). The CDR3 length is 14 residues. The V gene lost 1 base and the J gene lost 2 bases, with 8 bases spanning the gap. Per germline, CDR1 LNHNV and CDR2 YYDKDF (reference sequence). CDR3 sequence: CATSRAGAQETQYF. CDR3 DNA: TGTGCCACCAGCAGAGCAGGGGCACAAGAGACCCAGTACTTC.

This clonotype was seen repeatedly, ten times or more. The rearrangement links TRBV20-1 to TRBJ2-1, with TRBD1 matching 7 bases. J gave up 1 base and V 4 bases, and 4 bases lay outside the gene matches. The V gene's germline CDR1 is DFQATT and CDR2 SNEGSKA (reference sequence). The CDR3 totals 14 residues. CDR3 region: CSAKRQGSYNEQFF. DNA of the CDR3: TGCAGTGCTAAAAGACAGGGTTCCTACAATGAGCAGTTCTTC.

The chain recombines TRBV5-1 with TRBJ2-6; 7 nucleotides line up with TRBD1. With 1 base clipped from V and 1 base from J, the junction kept 2 bases outside the gene matches. Germline CDR1 reads SGHRS; CDR2 reads YFSETQ. The CDR3 covers 16 residues. The CDR3 spells CASSLNRGSGANVLTF. CDR3 nucleotides: TGCGCCAGCAGCTTGAACAGGGGATCTGGGGCCAACGTCCTGACTTTC.

In this sample, this clonotype turned up a few times. The J gene is TRBJ1-1, the V gene TRBV4-2; D uncertain. Deletions cut 0 bases from V and 5 bases from J, with 16 bases between. Looked up from germline, CDR1 is LGHNA and CDR2 is YNFKEQ. CDR3 length: 16 residues. CDR3 residues: CASSQESFELGTEAFF. In DNA form, the CDR3 reads TGTGCCAGCAGCCAAGAATCGTTCGAGCTTGGGACTGAAGCTTTCTTT.

The chain carries TRBV7-2 and TRBJ2-5; a weak D match, TRBD2 (6 bases). Matching the DNA end better, TRBJ2-7 makes the J call doubtful. Germline-derived CDR1 and CDR2 are SGHTA and FQGNSA. This CDR3 has 14 amino acids. Here the CDR3 reads CASSGWDSAYEQYF. DNA for the CDR3: TGTGCCAGCAGCGGGTGGGACTCAGCCTACGAGCAGTACTTC.

This clonotype has only a few counts. The chain uses TRBV3-1 and TRBJ2-7; D is uncertain. Germline-derived CDR1 and CDR2 are LGHDT and YNNKEL (reference sequence). The CDR3 is 14 amino acids. V was shortened by 1 base and J by 2 bases, with 9 bases between the two germline ends. Here the CDR3 DNA reads TGTGCCAGCAGCCAAGGTCGGATTACCTACGAGCAGTACTTC. Translated, it gives CASSQGRITYEQYF.

This clonotype was seen a handful of times. The V gene is TRBV2, the J gene TRBJ2-7; 7 nucleotides line up with TRBD2. The junction had 4 bases not matched to a gene; V was cut back by 1 base and J by 4 bases. Germline values: CDR1 SNHLY, CDR2 FYNNEI. This CDR3 spans 14 amino acids. The CDR3 loop reads CASSEVAGAYEQYF. The CDR3 nucleotides are TGTGCCAGCAGTGAAGTGGCGGGAGCTTACGAGCAGTACTTC.

This chain uses TRBV29-1 with TRBJ2-7; D possibly corresponds to TRBD2 (5 bases). This CDR3 comprises 14 residues. CDR1 and CDR2 (germline): SQVTM, ANQGSEA. V shed 5 bases and J shed 2 bases, with 16 bases lying between them. Written as DNA, the CDR3 is TGCAGCGTTTTTAACAGCGGTAGCACCTACGAGCAGTACTTC. Its protein product is CSVFNSGSTYEQYF.

V is TRBV12-3 or TRBV12-4 and J is TRBJ2-3, with 13 positions matching TRBD2. J was trimmed by 5 bases and V by 5 bases; bases with no gene match: 10. The CDR3 is 17 residues long. The CDR3 region has the DNA TGTGCCAGCAGTCCCCCGGGACTAGCGGGAATGGGAGATACGCAGTATTTT. Protein: CASSPPGLAGMGDTQYF.

This clonotype turned up a few times. V usage is TRBV25-1 and J usage is TRBJ1-4; D remains ambiguous. Germline V gene data show CDR1 as MGHDK and CDR2 as SYGVNS. The V gene lost 7 bases and the J gene lost 7 bases, with 16 bases spanning the gap. The CDR3 is 14 residues long. The CDR3 nucleotides are TGTGCCAGCATGGAGGCTGACGGGCTTGAAAAACTGTTTTTT. Its translation is CASMEADGLEKLFF.

The rearrangement joins TRBV24-1 to TRBJ2-5; 7 bases are shared with TRBD2. V was clipped by 3 bases and J by 4 bases; unmatched bases: 7. The CDR3 spans 15 residues. Germline assignment: CDR1 KGHDR and CDR2 SFDVKD. The CDR3 bases are TGTGCCACCAGTGATCGTGCGGGGAGGGGAGAGACCCAGTACTTC. This encodes CATSDRAGRGETQYF.

Only a few counts were recorded for this clonotype. The rearrangement links TRBV27 to TRBJ2-1; TRBD2 aligns across 9 bases. Germline CDR1 is MNHEY and CDR2 is SMNVEV (reference sequence). Losses at the gene ends were 0 bases for V and 10 bases for J; bases not matched to a gene: 13. The CDR3 is 17 residues long. CDR3 loop: CASSLSPQREVGGEQFF. DNA for the CDR3: TGTGCCAGCAGTTTATCTCCCCAGCGGGAGGTGGGCGGGGAGCAGTTCTTC.

This clonotype showed up just a few times. V usage is TRBV5-1 and J usage is TRBJ2-7; 7 bases line up with TRBD1. CDR1 and CDR2 (germline): SGHRS, YFSETQ. The length of the CDR3 is 13 residues. Trimming at V came to 7 bases and at J to 0 bases, leaving 4 bases not matched to a gene. The CDR3 here is CASRQGTSYEQYF. For the CDR3, the DNA is TGCGCCAGCCGACAGGGCACCTCCTACGAGCAGTACTTC. The variable domain in full, completed from reference TRBV5-1 and TRBJ2-7, reads KAGVTQTPRYLIKTRGQQVTLSCSPISGHRSVSWYQQTPGQGLQFLFEYFSETQRNKGNFPGRFSGRQFSNSRSEMNVSTLELGDSALYLCASRQGTSYEQYFGPGTRLTVT.

This clonotype occurred a few times. The gene calls are TRBV11-3 and TRBJ1-1; the D gene is possibly TRBD1 (6 bases). Trimming left V 2 bases short and J 3 bases short, with 10 bases between. CDR1 is SGHNT, CDR2 YENEEA, per germline. The CDR3 runs to 14 residues. CDR3 nucleotide sequence: TGTGCCAGCAGCTTAACAGGGTCGGACACTGAAGCTTTCTTT. Protein product: CASSLTGSDTEAFF.

On this clonotype itself: Relative to the germline gene, one junction end is altered; a read error may explain this. J is TRBJ2-5 and V is TRBV5-1, with a tentative D call TRBD2 (5 bases). CDR1 is SGHRS and CDR2 is YFSETQ in the germline V gene. This CDR3 has 15 amino acids. DNA for the CDR3: TGCGCCAGCAGCTTGTCGGGCGGGCCTGGAGAGACTCAGTACTTC. Encoded protein: CASSLSGGPGETQYF.

The rearrangement uses TRBV3-1 and TRBJ2-5; 7 positions match TRBD2. Losses at the gene ends were 4 bases for V and 5 bases for J; bases not matched to a gene: 16. This CDR3 comprises 17 residues. Germline values: CDR1 LGHDT, CDR2 YNNKEL (reference sequence). CDR3 loop: CASSREGSNGGGETQYF. The DNA of the CDR3 is TGTGCCAGCAGCCGAGAAGGAAGTAACGGGGGAGGGGAGACCCAGTACTTC.

This clonotype was seen only a few times. The rearrangement joins TRBV28 to TRBJ2-7, with 9 bases lining up with TRBD1. CDR1 MDHEN and CDR2 SYDVKM come from the germline V gene. The CDR3 covers 15 residues. Here the CDR3 DNA reads TGTGCTACCAGGTCCAGGACAGGGGCCTCCTACGAGCAGTACTTC. As protein: CATRSRTGASYEQYF.

J is TRBJ1-1 and V is TRBV5-1; D remains unclear. This CDR3 spans 13 amino acids. CDR1 is SGHRS, CDR2 YFSETQ, per germline. V gave up 3 bases and J gave up 3 bases, with 9 bases separating them. Written as DNA, the CDR3 is TGCGCCAGCAGCTCACATGGGGACACTGAAGCTTTCTTT. Its translation: CASSSHGDTEAFF.

V is TRBV7-6 and J is TRBJ2-1; 9 bases line up with TRBD2. The ends lost 7 bases at V and 6 bases at J; junction bases unmatched: 4. Germline V gene data show CDR1 as SGHVS and CDR2 as FNYEAQ. The CDR3 is 13 amino acids. The CDR3 protein is CASKAGGANEQFF. The CDR3, as DNA: TGTGCCAGCAAGGCGGGGGGGGCCAATGAGCAGTTCTTC. The variable domain in full, completed from reference TRBV7-6 and TRBJ2-1, reads GAGVSQSPRYKVTKRGQDVALRCDPISGHVSLYWYRQALGQGPEFLTYFNYEAQQDKSGLPNDRFSAERPEGSISTLTIQRTEQRDSAMYRCASKAGGANEQFFGPGTRLTVL.

The rearrangement links TRBV7-9 to TRBJ2-5, with D unclear. Germline CDR1 SEHNR, CDR2 FQNEAQ (reference sequence). The V gene lost 2 bases and the J gene lost 0 bases, with 13 bases spanning the gap. The CDR3 spans 16 residues. The CDR3 region has the DNA TGTGCCAGCAGCTTACGACCAAATACGTACCAAGAGACCCAGTACTTC. Translation gives CASSLRPNTYQETQYF. The whole variable domain, filled in from reference TRBV7-9 and TRBJ2-5, reads DTGVSQNPRHKITKRGQNVTFRCDPISEHNRLYWYRQTLGQGPEFLTYFQNEAQLEKSRLLSDRFSAERPKGSFSTLEIQRTEQGDSAMYLCASSLRPNTYQETQYFGPGTRLLVL.

This rearrangement joins TRBV6-2 or TRBV6-3 to TRBJ1-1; a weak D match, TRBD1 (5 bases). With 6 bases removed from V and 6 bases from J, the gap between germline ends came to 11 bases. The CDR3 spans 12 residues. Germline V gene data show CDR1 as MNHEY and CDR2 as SVGEGT. DNA for the CDR3: TGTGCCAGCAGCAGAGGGGTGGCTGAAGCTTTCTTT. Its protein is CASSRGVAEAFF.